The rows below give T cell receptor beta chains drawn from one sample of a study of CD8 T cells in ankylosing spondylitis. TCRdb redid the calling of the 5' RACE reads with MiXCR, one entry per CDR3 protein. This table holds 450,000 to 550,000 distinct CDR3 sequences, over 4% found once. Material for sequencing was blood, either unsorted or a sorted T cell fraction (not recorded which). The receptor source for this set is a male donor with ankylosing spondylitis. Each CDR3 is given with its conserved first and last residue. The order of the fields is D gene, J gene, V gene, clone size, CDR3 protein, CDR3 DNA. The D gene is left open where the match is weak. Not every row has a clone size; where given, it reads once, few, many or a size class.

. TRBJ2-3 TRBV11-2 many CASSLDLGRGTDTQYF TGTGCCAGCAGCTTAGATCTGGGAAGGGGTACAGATACGCAGTATTTT
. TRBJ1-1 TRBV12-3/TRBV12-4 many CASSLDETNTEAFF TGTGCCAGCAGTTTGGACGAAACGAACACTGAAGCTTTCTTT
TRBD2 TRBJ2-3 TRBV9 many CASSVEGYPSGRKDTQYF TGTGCCAGCAGCGTAGAGGGGTACCCTAGCGGGAGAAAGGATACGCAGTATTTT
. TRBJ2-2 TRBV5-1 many CASQDRGGPPGELFF TGCGCCAGCCAAGATAGGGGGGGGCCCCCCGGGGAGCTGTTTTTT
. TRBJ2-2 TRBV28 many CASITGTANTGELFF TGTGCCAGCATAACCGGGACGGCCAACACCGGGGAGCTGTTTTTT
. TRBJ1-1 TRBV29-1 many CSVKRALDTEAFF TGCAGCGTTAAACGAGCCCTGGACACTGAAGCTTTCTTT
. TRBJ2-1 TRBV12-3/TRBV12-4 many CASLTGVSYNEQFF TGTGCCAGCCTCACCGGGGTGTCCTACAATGAGCAGTTCTTC
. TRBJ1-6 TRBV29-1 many CSVGWTANSPLHF TGCAGCGTTGGGTGGACAGCTAATTCACCCCTCCACTTT
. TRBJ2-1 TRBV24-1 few CATSDFKRGGDHEQFF TGTGCCACCAGTGATTTTAAGAGGGGGGGAGACCATGAGCAGTTCTTC
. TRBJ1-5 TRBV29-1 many CSVARSENQPQHF TGCAGCGTTGCCAGGAGTGAAAATCAGCCCCAGCATTTT
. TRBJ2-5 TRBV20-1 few CSPITNPASAQETQYF TGCAGTCCCATAACGAATCCGGCTAGCGCCCAAGAGACCCAGTACTTC
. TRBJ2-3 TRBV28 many CASSFGRYTQYF TGTGCCAGCAGTTTCGGACGGTATACGCAGTATTTT
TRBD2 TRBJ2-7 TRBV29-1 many CSVGLAGREQYF TGCAGCGTGGGACTAGCGGGACGCGAGCAGTACTTC
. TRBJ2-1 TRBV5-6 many CASSPVGGVWGFF TGTGCCAGCAGCCCCGTAGGGGGGGTCTGGGGGTTCTTC
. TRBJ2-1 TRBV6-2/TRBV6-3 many CASSKWRGSDEQFF TGTGCCAGCAGTAAATGGCGGGGTTCGGATGAGCAGTTCTTC
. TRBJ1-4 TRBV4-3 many CASSQVKGEDEKLFF TGCGCCAGCAGCCAAGTGAAAGGAGAGGATGAAAAACTGTTTTTT
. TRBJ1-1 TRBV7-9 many CASSLEQGGTEAFF TGTGCCAGCAGCCTAGAACAGGGAGGCACTGAAGCTTTCTTT
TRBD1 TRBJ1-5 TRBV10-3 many CAISDRGTGGVQHF TGTGCCATCAGTGACAGGGGGACCGGCGGGGTCCAGCATTTT
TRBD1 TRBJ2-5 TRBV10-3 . CAISESGTDLETQYF TGTGCCATCAGTGAGTCGGGGACAGACCTAGAGACCCAGTACTTC
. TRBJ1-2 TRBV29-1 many CSVEDNGRTPDGYTF TGCAGCGTTGAAGATAATGGGAGGACCCCCGATGGCTACACCTTC
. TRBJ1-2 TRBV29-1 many CSVEVPRPYGYTF TGCAGCGTTGAAGTCCCCCGACCTTATGGCTACACCTTC
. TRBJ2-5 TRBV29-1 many CSVCPPAGQETQYF TGCAGCGTTTGCCCCCCCGCGGGTCAAGAGACCCAGTACTTC
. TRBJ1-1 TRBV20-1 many CSAWGLEAFF TGCAGTGCTTGGGGCCTTGAAGCTTTCTTT
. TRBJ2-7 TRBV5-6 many CASSGGVGEQYF TGTGCCAGCAGCGGGGGTGTGGGGGAGCAGTACTTC
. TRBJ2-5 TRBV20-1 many CSARWGVETQYF TGCAGTGCTAGATGGGGGGTGGAGACCCAGTACTTC
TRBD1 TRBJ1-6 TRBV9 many CASSKPGQGLPPLHF TGTGCCAGCAGCAAACCGGGACAGGGTTTACCACCCCTCCACTTT
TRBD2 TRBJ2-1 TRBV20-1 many CSARIAGGHGSEQFF TGCAGTGCTAGAATCGCGGGAGGGCATGGGAGTGAGCAGTTCTTC
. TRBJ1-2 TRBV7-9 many CASSQGPVGYTF TGTGCCAGCAGCCAGGGTCCGGTCGGCTACACCTTC
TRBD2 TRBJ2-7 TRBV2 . CASSELGGATAYEQYF TGTGCCAGCAGTGAACTCGGGGGGGCCACTGCCTACGAGCAGTACTTC
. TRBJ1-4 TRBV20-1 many CSARDGFGGKGTEKLFF TGCAGTGCTAGAGATGGTTTCGGGGGGAAGGGTACAGAAAAACTGTTTTTT
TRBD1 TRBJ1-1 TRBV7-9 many CASSPPDRAGTEAFF TGTGCCAGCAGCCCTCCTGACAGGGCGGGAACTGAAGCTTTCTTT
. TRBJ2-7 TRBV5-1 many CASSQRAFSYEQYF TGCGCCAGCAGCCAACGGGCCTTCTCCTACGAGCAGTACTTC
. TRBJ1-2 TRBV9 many CASSESPGDSYGYTF TGTGCCAGCAGCGAATCACCGGGTGACAGCTATGGCTACACCTTC
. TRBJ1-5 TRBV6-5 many CASSYSKAQEQSQPQHF TGTGCCAGCAGTTACTCGAAGGCACAGGAGCAAAGTCAGCCCCAGCATTTT
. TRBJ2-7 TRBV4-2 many CASSHPGTGLSEQYF TGTGCCAGCAGCCACCCCGGGACTGGTTTATCGGAGCAGTACTTC
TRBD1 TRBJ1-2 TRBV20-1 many CSARDGGPGGANYGYTF TGCAGTGCTAGAGATGGGGGCCCAGGGGGAGCCAACTATGGCTACACCTTC
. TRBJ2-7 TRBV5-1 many CASSYLGAYEQYF TGCGCCAGCAGTTATTTGGGAGCCTACGAGCAGTACTTC
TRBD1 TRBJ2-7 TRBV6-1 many CASLGTGAYEQYF TGTGCCAGCCTCGGGACAGGGGCCTACGAGCAGTACTTC
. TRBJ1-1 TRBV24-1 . CATSDGDGRNTEAFF TGTGCCACCAGTGACGGGGACGGACGAAACACTGAAGCTTTCTTT
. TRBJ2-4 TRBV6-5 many CASSYSDTTLDIQYF TGTGCCAGCAGTTATTCCGACACAACCCTTGACATTCAGTACTTC
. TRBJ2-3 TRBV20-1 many CSAQGSDTQYF TGCAGTGCTCAGGGGTCAGATACGCAGTATTTT
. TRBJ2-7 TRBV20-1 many CSASGPSYEQYF TGCAGTGCTAGTGGGCCGTCCTACGAGCAGTACTTC
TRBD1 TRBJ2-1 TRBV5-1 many CASSSDRGGEEQFF TGCGCCAGCAGCTCCGACAGGGGAGGAGAGGAGCAGTTCTTC
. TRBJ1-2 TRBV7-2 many CASSFRWAAYGYTF TGTGCCAGCAGCTTCCGATGGGCGGCGTATGGCTACACCTTC
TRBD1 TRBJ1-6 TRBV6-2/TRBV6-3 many CASSPRGQGHSPLHF TGTGCCAGCAGCCCGCGAGGACAGGGGCATTCACCCCTCCACTTT
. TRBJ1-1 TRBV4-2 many CASSQVGQRAFF TGTGCCAGCAGCCAAGTGGGTCAACGAGCTTTCTTT
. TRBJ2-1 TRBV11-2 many CASSLGVGSYNEQFF TGTGCCAGCAGCTTAGGGGTGGGCTCCTACAATGAGCAGTTCTTC